This T cell receptor beta chain emerged from a study of metastatic and nonmetastatic thyroid tumors. Thyroid surgery was performed in patients who had received no treatment beforehand. TCRdb called clones again from the PCR reads with MiXCR. Among some 20,000 clones listed, 12% were seen once. The CDR3 has 15 amino acids. Germline CDR1 is MNHNY and CDR2 is SVGAGI (reference sequence). V was cut by 2 bases and J by 4 bases, with 14 bases left in between. The chain recombines TRBV6-6 with TRBJ1-2; D is uncertain. This receptor was identified in a male donor with papillary thyroid cancer or a benign thyroid nodule (not recorded which). Some clones in this sample may be carry-over from other donors' samples. Specimen: blood. The DNA of the CDR3 is TGTGCCAGCAGTTACGGGGAGACAACGGGCTATGGCTACACCTTC. Protein product: CASSYGETTGYGYTF.